These 16 T cell receptor beta chains share one sample of origin, sequenced in a study of monozygotic twins with inflammatory bowel disease. TCRdb reworked the 5' RACE reads into one entry per CDR3 protein, no DNA. This table holds approximately 340,000 distinct CDR3 sequences. Specimen: blood. These receptors were obtained from a human donor with ulcerative colitis or Crohn's disease, or a healthy co-twin of an affected twin (not recorded which).

CDR3 sequence: CASRPRGNGELFF. This rearrangement joins TRBV5-4 to TRBJ2-2; there is no DNA to check the TCRdb D call of TRBD2. The CDR3 runs to 13 residues. The germline gives CDR1 SGHNT, CDR2 YYREEE (reference sequence).

This chain connects TRBV7-2 to TRBJ2-1; TCRdb's D gene call, TRBD1, goes unchecked for lack of DNA. The CDR3 has 17 residues. The V gene's germline CDR1 is SGHTA and CDR2 FQGNSA. CDR3: CASSSRQGGSSYNEQFF.

The V and J genes are TRBV4-3 and TRBJ2-1; checking the TCRdb D call of TRBD1 is not possible without DNA. Germline-derived CDR1 and CDR2 are LGHNA and YSLEER. The CDR3 consists of 14 residues. The CDR3 loop is CASSQVGSGYEQFF.

This chain uses TRBV4-1 with TRBJ2-1; TCRdb lists TRBD2, though no DNA is available to test this call. This CDR3 comprises 18 residues. Germline V gene sequence: CDR1 MGHRA, CDR2 YSYEKL. The CDR3 loop is CASSQDTTSGQPYNEQFF.

The V and J genes are TRBV12-3 or TRBV12-4 and TRBJ1-1; the D call from TCRdb, TRBD1, cannot be confirmed without DNA. The CDR3 has 14 residues. This chain's CDR3 is CASSLVGQGGKAFF.

The chain couples TRBV5-1 to TRBJ2-3; TCRdb's assignment of TRBD1 cannot be checked, as there is no DNA. The CDR3 sequence is 16 residues long. Germline CDR1 SGHRS, CDR2 YFSETQ. Here the CDR3 reads CASSGGTGFPTDTQYF. Full variable domain (outside the CDR3, taken from reference TRBV5-1 and TRBJ2-3): KAGVTQTPRYLIKTRGQQVTLSCSPISGHRSVSWYQQTPGQGLQFLFEYFSETQRNKGNFPGRFSGRQFSNSRSEMNVSTLELGDSALYLCASSGGTGFPTDTQYFGPGTRLTVL.

The chain uses TRBV5-6 and TRBJ2-5; the TCRdb call, TRBD1, lacks DNA for checking. Germline loops: CDR1 SGHDT, CDR2 YYEEEE. CDR3 length: 16 residues. CDR3 sequence: CASSFEPRTGVETQYF.

The chain employs TRBV20-1 and TRBJ1-2; the D gene TCRdb calls, TRBD1, cannot be checked with no DNA. CDR1 DFQATT and CDR2 SNEGSKA come from the germline V gene (reference sequence). The CDR3 is 14 amino acids. The CDR3 spells CSAKTGGANYGYTF.

The chain carries TRBV6-1 and TRBJ1-6. The length of the CDR3 is 13 residues. Germline V gene sequence: CDR1 MNHNS, CDR2 SASEGT. Here the CDR3 reads CASSDLGNSPLHF.

The CDR3 loop is CASRQGGTDTQYF. The chain recombines TRBV5-5 with TRBJ2-3; TCRdb indicates TRBD1, and absent DNA this call remains unverified. The germline V gene encodes CDR1 SGHKS and CDR2 YYEKEE (reference sequence). The CDR3 sequence is 13 residues long.

V and J are TRBV28 and TRBJ2-5; TCRdb gives TRBD1 as the D gene, but with no DNA this cannot be confirmed. CDR1 and CDR2 (germline): MDHEN, SYDVKM. The CDR3 spans 17 residues. The CDR3 is CASSLVPQGSLQETQYF.

This chain joins TRBV7-9 and TRBJ2-7; lacking DNA, the TRBD1 call made by TCRdb goes unchecked. Looked up from germline, CDR1 is SEHNR and CDR2 is FQNEAQ (reference sequence). This CDR3 is built from 15 residues. CDR3: CASSLVSRGGNEQYF.

The chain carries TRBV3-1 and TRBJ2-7; TCRdb's D call of TRBD1 is untestable without DNA. The CDR3 has 15 residues. Germline V gene data show CDR1 as LGHDT and CDR2 as YNNKEL (reference sequence). The CDR3 spells CASSPRTGERYEQYF.

The V gene is TRBV7-2, the J gene TRBJ1-1. The CDR3 contains 14 residues. Germline CDR1 and CDR2: SGHTA and FQGNSA. CDR3 amino acids: CASSLESLRAEAFF.

The V call is TRBV28, the J call TRBJ1-2. The length of the CDR3 is 11 residues. CDR1 and CDR2 (germline): MDHEN, SYDVKM. CDR3 in amino acids: CASSRRVGYTF.

The rearrangement links TRBV4-2 to TRBJ2-2; the TRBD1 assignment by TCRdb is unverifiable without DNA. CDR1 and CDR2 from the germline V gene are LGHNA and YNFKEQ. The CDR3 consists of 16 residues. The CDR3 is CASSKGQGPLTGELFF.